The 14 T cell receptor beta chains below were found in one sample sequenced in a study of blood T cell repertoires in COVID-19. Sequencing used immunoSEQ multiplex PCR; TCRdb keeps in-frame clones, though not all of them. The profile covers approximately 120,000 clones, with approximately 90% appearing a single time and about 1.5% taken by the ten largest. Sequences were obtained from peripheral blood. The receptors originated from a human donor in a cohort sampled during active COVID-19.

The chain couples TRBV27 to TRBJ1-4; TRBD1 agrees at 7 bases. V shed 4 bases, J shed 0 bases, and the junction held 2 bases outside the gene matches. This CDR3 has 15 amino acids. Germline assignment: CDR1 MNHEY and CDR2 SMNVEV (reference sequence). In nucleotides, the CDR3 is TGTGCCAGCAGTTCCACAGGGGCAACTAATGAAAAACTGTTTTTT. Residues: CASSSTGATNEKLFF.

The J gene is TRBJ2-2, the V gene TRBV6-2 or TRBV6-3; D is perhaps TRBD1 (6 bases). The CDR3 covers 16 residues. Germline V gene data show CDR1 as MNHEY and CDR2 as SVGEGT. Trimming removed 2 bases from V and 2 bases from J, with 12 bases in between. This CDR3 is CASSYLRTANTGELFF. CDR3 bases: TGTGCCAGCAGTTACCTAAGGACAGCCAACACCGGGGAGCTGTTTTTT.

This clone was detected a few times. The V call is TRBV11-2, the J call TRBJ2-5; 9 bases fit TRBD2. Per the germline V gene, CDR1 is SGHAT and CDR2 is FQNNGV. The CDR3 totals 14 residues. V was pared by 8 bases and J by 5 bases, with 9 bases of the junction left unmatched. The CDR3 is CASGERGAIETQYF. The CDR3 bases are TGTGCCAGCGGGGAGCGGGGGGCTATTGAGACCCAGTACTTC.

The chain combines TRBV6-5 with TRBJ2-7; 7 nucleotides match TRBD1. Germline V gene lookup returns CDR1 MNHEY and CDR2 SVGAGI. CDR3 length: 13 residues. V lost 6 bases to trimming and J lost 6 bases; unmatched junction nucleotides: 8. CDR3 in amino acids: CASRAGGGREQYF. CDR3 in DNA: TGTGCCAGCAGGGCAGGGGGTGGTCGCGAGCAGTACTTC.

This clone turned up a few times. The chain links TRBV6-5 to TRBJ2-2; TRBD1 might be the D (5 bases). In germline, CDR1 is MNHEY, CDR2 SVGAGI. Trimming pared 2 bases from V and 5 bases from J, leaving 6 bases between. The CDR3 contains 13 residues. The CDR3 nucleotides read TGTGCCAGCAGTTACCCAGGGACCGGGGAGCTGTTTTTT. Translation: CASSYPGTGELFF.

V gene TRBV10-3 combines with J gene TRBJ2-5; 7 bases agree with TRBD2. In germline, CDR1 is ENHRY, CDR2 SYGVKD. The CDR3 sequence is 16 residues long. The V and J ends lost 5 bases and 1 base, in that order; junction bases with no gene match: 10. CDR3 region: CAISSGESGIQETQYF. CDR3 bases: TGTGCCATCAGTTCTGGCGAGAGCGGGATCCAAGAGACCCAGTACTTC.

This clone occurred a few times. V and J are TRBV5-1 and TRBJ2-3, with a weak D call TRBD2 (6 bases). Germline assignment: CDR1 SGHRS and CDR2 YFSETQ. This CDR3 spans 15 amino acids. Trimming left V 1 base short and J 4 bases short, with 13 bases between. This CDR3 is CASSLYGGSADTQYF. CDR3 sequence (DNA): TGCGCCAGCAGCTTGTATGGGGGGTCGGCAGATACGCAGTATTTT.

This chain connects TRBV2 to TRBJ1-5; perhaps TRBD1 as D (6 bases). This CDR3 spans 14 amino acids. Trimming stripped 5 bases from V and 0 bases from J, with 8 bases between. Germline assignment: CDR1 SNHLY and CDR2 FYNNEI. The CDR3 DNA follows: TGTGCCAGCAGTTGGACAGTTAGCAATCAGCCCCAGCATTTT. Amino acid sequence: CASSWTVSNQPQHF.

The V gene is TRBV7-5, the J gene TRBJ2-7; the tabulated D call, TRBD1, remains unverified against the DNA. TRBV7-5 is a pseudogene locus. This CDR3 comprises 17 residues. Written as DNA, the CDR3 is TGTGCCAGAAGCCAAAACTGGGACAGGGGGGTTTGTAGCGAGCAGTACTTC. Translated, it gives CARSQNWDRGVCSEQYF.

V usage is TRBV30 and J usage is TRBJ1-4; possible D gene TRBD1, 5 bases. CDR1 is GTSNPN and CDR2 is SVGIG in the germline V gene (reference sequence). The V end was cut by 4 bases, the J end by 7 bases, with 13 bases between. The CDR3 extends over 13 amino acids. The CDR3 DNA reads as TGTGCCTGGACCCCCCGGGGGGGTGAAAAACTGTTTTTT. Translated: CAWTPRGGEKLFF.

This clone was found once. The CDR3 DNA sequence: TGTGCCAGCAGCTCTCCCCGCGAGCAGTACTTC. Translating gives CASSSPREQYF. The chain uses TRBV5-4 and TRBJ2-7; D unclear. There are 11 residues in the CDR3. V lost 3 bases and J 6 bases, leaving 7 bases between the germline ends. The V gene's germline CDR1 is SGHNT and CDR2 YYREEE (reference sequence). Drawing the rest from reference TRBV5-4 and TRBJ2-7, the complete variable domain is ETGVTQSPTHLIKTRGQQVTLRCSSQSGHNTVSWYQQALGQGPQFIFQYYREEENGRGNFPPRFSGLQFPNYSSELNVNALELDDSALYLCASSSPREQYFGPGTRLTVT.

V usage is TRBV2 and J usage is TRBJ2-5, with a possible D match to TRBD1 (6 bases). With 3 bases removed from V and 7 bases from J, the gap between germline ends came to 21 bases. The CDR3 length is 16 residues. The germline V gene encodes CDR1 SNHLY and CDR2 FYNNEI. DNA of the CDR3: TGTGCCAGCAGTGAGGGTGGGACAAGGACTGCTTGGACCCAGTACTTC. Its translation is CASSEGGTRTAWTQYF.

The rearrangement links TRBV5-1 to TRBJ2-3, with D perhaps matching TRBD1 (5 bases). Germline V gene data show CDR1 as SGHRS and CDR2 as YFSETQ. V lost 0 bases, J lost 5 bases, and 10 bases lay in between. This CDR3 has 14 amino acids. Written as DNA, the CDR3 is TGCGCCAGCAGCTTGGCCTCAGGGTTAGATACGCAGTATTTT. Protein sequence: CASSLASGLDTQYF.

The gene calls are TRBV2 and TRBJ2-5; D ambiguous. The CDR3 loop spans 13 amino acids. CDR1 is SNHLY, CDR2 FYNNEI, per germline. V shed 4 bases and J shed 6 bases, with 12 bases lying between them. The DNA for the CDR3 is TGTGCCAGCAGTGCTGCGGTCGTCAAGACCCAGTACTTC. Protein product: CASSAAVVKTQYF. Variable domain in full (rest from reference TRBV2 and TRBJ2-5): EPEVTQTPSHQVTQMGQEVILRCVPISNHLYFYWYRQILGQKVEFLVSFYNNEISEKSEIFDDQFSVERPDGSNFTLKIRSTKLEDSAMYFCASSAAVVKTQYFGPGTRLLVL.